The present entry profiles one TCR beta chain with its context. The target antigen is unknown. The source of the sample is a study of response to subunit inactivated influenza vaccine. TCRdb redid the calling of the RT-PCR reads with MiXCR, one entry per CDR3 protein. The sample contains approximately 310,000 distinct CDR3 sequences, around a fifth of which appear only once. Findings of the study overall: The authors suggested that every seasonal influenza vaccination recruits few new T cells.

J gave up 1 base and V 11 bases, and 16 bases lay outside the gene matches. The CDR3 covers 17 residues. The sequences come from PBMCs from blood, collected about 19 months after vaccination. This sequence originates from a man aged 50 to 69 who received an inactivated influenza vaccine. The chain employs TRBV12-3 or TRBV12-4 and TRBJ1-3, with TRBD1 matching 8 bases. The CDR3 region has the DNA TGTGCCTGCGCTATAGGGACAGGCGGGTCATCTGGAAACACCATATATTTT. Translated: CACAIGTGGSSGNTIYF.